These T cell receptor beta chains were read from a single sample in a study of OX40 agonist ivuxolimab in advanced cancers. Only in-frame clones appear in the TCRdb table, and some are missing; sequencing was by immunoSEQ multiplex PCR. The sample shows tens of thousands of clones, roughly 86% of them seen only once. This material consisted of CD4+ or CD8+ T cells sorted from blood, taken in a trial of the OX40 agonist ivuxolimab. These receptors all come from an adult with an advanced solid tumor such as melanoma, head and neck, liver or kidney cancer. Each CDR3 is given with its conserved first and last residue. Fields, in order: J gene, V gene, D gene, clone size, CDR3 protein, CDR3 DNA. The D gene is left open where the match is weak. Clone size is given for some rows only: seen once, a few or many times, or a class if the clone is expanded.

J gene: TRBJ2-7
V gene: TRBV11-3
D gene: TRBD2
clone size: -
CDR3 protein: CASSFPLAGGAYEQYF
CDR3 DNA: TGTGCCAGCAGCTTCCCTCTAGCGGGAGGGGCCTACGAGCAGTACTTC

J gene: TRBJ1-3
V gene: TRBV2
D gene: TRBD1
clone size: -
CDR3 protein: CASSSQGAGNTIYF
CDR3 DNA: TGTGCCAGCAGCTCACAGGGGGCTGGAAACACCATATATTTT

J gene: TRBJ1-5
V gene: TRBV5-1
D gene: -
clone size: -
CDR3 protein: CASSYDTYQPQHF
CDR3 DNA: TGCGCCAGCAGCTACGACACATATCAGCCCCAGCATTTT

J gene: TRBJ2-3
V gene: TRBV15
D gene: TRBD2
clone size: -
CDR3 protein: CATSRAGTSGWDTQYF
CDR3 DNA: TGTGCCACCAGCAGAGCCGGGACTAGCGGCTGGGATACGCAGTATTTT

J gene: TRBJ2-3
V gene: TRBV5-4
D gene: -
clone size: -
CDR3 protein: CAMEQVGTDTQYF
CDR3 DNA: TGTGCCATGGAGCAGGTCGGCACAGATACGCAGTATTTT

J gene: TRBJ1-1
V gene: TRBV2
D gene: TRBD1
clone size: -
CDR3 protein: CASSYWDRRGTEAFF
CDR3 DNA: TGTGCCAGCAGTTACTGGGACAGGAGGGGCACTGAAGCTTTCTTT

J gene: TRBJ1-1
V gene: TRBV7-7
D gene: -
clone size: -
CDR3 protein: CASSPWPATANTEAFF
CDR3 DNA: TGTGCTAGCAGCCCCTGGCCAGCGACAGCTAACACTGAAGCTTTCTTT

J gene: TRBJ1-2
V gene: TRBV5-1
D gene: TRBD1
clone size: -
CDR3 protein: CASSLGGQGTYGYTF
CDR3 DNA: TGCGCCAGCAGCTTGGGGGGACAGGGGACATATGGCTACACCTTC

J gene: TRBJ2-2
V gene: TRBV7-8
D gene: -
clone size: few
CDR3 protein: CASNPKGGTGGNTGELFF
CDR3 DNA: TGTGCCAGCAACCCTAAGGGGGGAACAGGAGGTAACACCGGGGAGCTGTTTTTT

J gene: TRBJ2-7
V gene: TRBV6-1
D gene: TRBD1
clone size: -
CDR3 protein: CASSERGQHYEQYF
CDR3 DNA: TGTGCCAGCAGTGAACGGGGACAGCATTACGAGCAGTACTTC

J gene: TRBJ2-5
V gene: TRBV29-1
D gene: TRBD1
clone size: -
CDR3 protein: CSVAGQGASSKETQYF
CDR3 DNA: TGCAGCGTTGCGGGACAGGGGGCGAGTTCGAAAGAGACCCAGTACTTC